This TCR beta chain derives from a study of T cells after yellow fever vaccination. Study results and limitations: Post-booster repertoires contained most primary-vaccination clones again (about 95% CD4, 88% CD8). Across the CD4 and CD8 compartments, a small share of clonotypes was present in both. Weaker overall, the secondary response nonetheless peaked faster (day 5 versus 15).

This clonotype was detected a few times. The antigen is undetermined. 5'RACE template switching generated TCR cDNA, adding a universal primer site and UMIs. TCRdb independently ran MiXCR on the 5' RACE reads; one entry per CDR3 protein. Altogether about 340,000 distinct CDR3 sequences are present, roughly 4% being singletons, with the ten largest covering more than 20%. This clonotype was sampled from a man between 18 and 35 years old who received the YFV17D yellow fever vaccine. Sequenced here: PBMCs, sampled 5 days after the yellow fever booster vaccination.

CDR3 residues: CASSMSPGIHEQYF. The CDR3 DNA reads TGTGCCAGTAGTATGTCTCCAGGGATCCACGAGCAGTACTTC. The rearrangement uses TRBV19 and TRBJ2-7; possible D gene TRBD1, 5 bases. The V gene lost 3 bases and the J gene lost 5 bases, with 14 bases spanning the gap. Germline assignment: CDR1 LNHDA and CDR2 SQIVND (reference sequence). The CDR3 is 14 residues long. Full variable domain (outside the CDR3, taken from reference TRBV19 and TRBJ2-7): DGGITQSPKYLFRKEGQNVTLSCEQNLNHDAMYWYRQDPGQGLRLIYYSQIVNDFQKGDIAEGYSVSREKKESFPLTVTSAQKNPTAFYLCASSMSPGIHEQYFGPGTRLTVT.